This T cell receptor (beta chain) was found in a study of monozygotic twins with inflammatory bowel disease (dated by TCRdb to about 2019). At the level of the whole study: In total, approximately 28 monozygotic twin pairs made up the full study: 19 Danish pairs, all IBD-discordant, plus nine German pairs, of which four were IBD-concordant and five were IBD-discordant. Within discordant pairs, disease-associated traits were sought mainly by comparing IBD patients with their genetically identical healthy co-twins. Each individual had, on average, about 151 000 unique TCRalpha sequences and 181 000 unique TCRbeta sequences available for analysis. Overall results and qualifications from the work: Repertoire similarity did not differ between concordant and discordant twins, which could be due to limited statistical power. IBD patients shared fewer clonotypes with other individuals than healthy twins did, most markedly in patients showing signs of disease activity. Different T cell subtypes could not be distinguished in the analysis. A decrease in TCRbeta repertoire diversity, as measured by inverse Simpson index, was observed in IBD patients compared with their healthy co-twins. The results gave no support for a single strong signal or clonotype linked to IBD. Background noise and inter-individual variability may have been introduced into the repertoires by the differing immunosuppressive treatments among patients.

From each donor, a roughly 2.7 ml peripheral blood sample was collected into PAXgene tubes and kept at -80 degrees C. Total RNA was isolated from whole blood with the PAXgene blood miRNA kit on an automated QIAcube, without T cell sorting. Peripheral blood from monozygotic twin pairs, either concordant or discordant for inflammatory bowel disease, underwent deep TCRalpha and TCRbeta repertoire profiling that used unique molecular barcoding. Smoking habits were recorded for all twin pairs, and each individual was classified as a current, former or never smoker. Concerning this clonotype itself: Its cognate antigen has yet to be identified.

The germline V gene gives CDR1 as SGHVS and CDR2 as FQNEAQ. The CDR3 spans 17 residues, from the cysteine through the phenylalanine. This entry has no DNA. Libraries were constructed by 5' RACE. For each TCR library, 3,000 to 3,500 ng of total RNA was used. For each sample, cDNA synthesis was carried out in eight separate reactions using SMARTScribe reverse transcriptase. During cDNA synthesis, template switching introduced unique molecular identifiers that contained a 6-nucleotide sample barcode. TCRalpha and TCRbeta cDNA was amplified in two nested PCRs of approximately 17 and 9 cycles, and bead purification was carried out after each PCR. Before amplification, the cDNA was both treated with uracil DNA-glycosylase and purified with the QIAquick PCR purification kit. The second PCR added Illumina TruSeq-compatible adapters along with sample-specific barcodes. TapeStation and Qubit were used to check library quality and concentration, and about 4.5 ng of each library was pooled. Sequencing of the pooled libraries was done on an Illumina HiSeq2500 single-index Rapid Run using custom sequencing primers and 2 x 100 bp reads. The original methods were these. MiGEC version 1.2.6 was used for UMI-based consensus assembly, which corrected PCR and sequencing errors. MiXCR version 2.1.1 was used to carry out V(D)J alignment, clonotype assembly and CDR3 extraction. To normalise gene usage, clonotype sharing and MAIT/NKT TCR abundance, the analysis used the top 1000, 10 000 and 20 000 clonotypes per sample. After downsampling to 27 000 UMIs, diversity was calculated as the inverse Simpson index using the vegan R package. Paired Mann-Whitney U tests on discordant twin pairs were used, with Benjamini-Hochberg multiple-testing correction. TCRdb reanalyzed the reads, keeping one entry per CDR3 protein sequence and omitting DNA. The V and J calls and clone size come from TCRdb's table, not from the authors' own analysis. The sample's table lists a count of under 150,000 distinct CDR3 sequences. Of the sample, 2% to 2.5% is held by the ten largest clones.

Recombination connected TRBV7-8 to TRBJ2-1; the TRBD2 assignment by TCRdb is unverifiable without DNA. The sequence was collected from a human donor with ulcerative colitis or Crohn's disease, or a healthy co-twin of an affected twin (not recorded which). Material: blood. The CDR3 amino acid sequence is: CASSLQIPSGGRNEQFF.